Many counts were recorded for the clone carrying this T cell receptor beta chain. Its target is unknown. This specimen belongs to a study of early T cells in non-severe SARS-CoV-2 infection. Study-wide results and limits: Matches to VDJdb favored anti-spike CD8 responses and missed private and CD4 specificities.

TCRdb itself ran the 5' RACE reads through MiXCR, one entry per CDR3 protein. The table shows 27,000 or so distinct CDR3 sequences, with roughly 4.4% occurring only once. The sample comprised whole blood. This clonotype was obtained from an adult who was a healthcare worker with PCR-confirmed SARS-CoV-2 infection or an uninfected control (not recorded which).

CDR3: CASSTSGWTTGELFF. The CDR3 coding sequence is TGTGCCAGCAGCACAAGCGGGTGGACCACCGGGGAGCTGTTTTTT. The rearrangement links TRBV28 to TRBJ2-2; maybe TRBD2 (6 bases). This CDR3 has 15 amino acids. With 6 bases removed from V and 4 bases from J, the gap between germline ends came to 15 bases. From germline, CDR1 is MDHEN and CDR2 SYDVKM.